This T cell receptor beta chain was profiled in a study of somatic mutations in cytotoxic T cells in rheumatoid arthritis. Study-level information: Nearly 100% purity was obtained when some V beta antibody-stained T-cell populations were flow-sorted; these included V beta1+ cells sequenced for TCRB. Study results and caveats: Age-matched healthy controls and rheumatoid arthritis patients had CD8+ T-cell clonality that did not differ significantly. TRBV07 showed slight underrepresentation in rheumatoid arthritis patients, unadjusted for multiple comparisons.

CDR1 MNHEY and CDR2 SVGAGI come from the germline V gene. Trimming removed 6 bases from V and 3 bases from J; junction bases left unmatched: 5. CDR3 size: 14 residues. Sequencing was performed with immunoSEQ multiplex PCR; in TCRdb, only in-frame clones are kept and a portion is missing. The table includes around 21,000 clones, about 77% detected once. This clone came up once. Its specificity is not known. The sample holds other DNA sequences that translate to the same CDR3. Positive selection with magnetic beads achieved the isolation of CD4+ and CD8+ cells, followed by a flow cytometry check of purity.

The sample comprised CD8+ T cells sorted from blood. The receptor was derived from an adult with rheumatoid arthritis. The chain is built from TRBV6-5 and TRBJ2-7, with 10 nucleotides matching TRBD1. CDR3: CASSRTGGNYEQYF. DNA for the CDR3: TGTGCCAGCAGCAGGACAGGGGGGAACTACGAGCAGTACTTC.